This TCR beta chain was recorded in a study of T-cell reconstitution after alpha-beta-depleted transplantation in children. The study, taken as a whole, reports: At day 60, the high TCRbeta diversity found in some patients originated from recipient T cells and thymic progenitors that had survived. Several hundred rapidly expanded clones from non-depleted graft cells reportedly supplied alpha-beta T cells about two months post-transplant. A year post-transplant, T-cell counts and diversity derived mostly from newly produced T cells.

Per the germline V gene, CDR1 is SGHVS and CDR2 is FNYEAQ. The CDR3 has 15 residues. V gave up 4 bases and J gave up 6 bases; unmatched junction bases: 8. Preparing the TCRbeta library involved the use of unique molecular identifiers. TCRdb used MiXCR to reprocess the PCR reads, holding one entry per CDR3 protein. The sample consists of 550,000 to 800,000 distinct CDR3 sequences, around 12% of them appearing once. In its sample, this clonotype was seen many times. No antigen is known for it. V gene TRBV7-6 combines with J gene TRBJ2-2; 7 positions match TRBD1. This clonotype was obtained from a girl aged 2-9 years with congenital amegakaryocytic thrombocytopenia, due to receive a stem cell transplant. Sequenced material: PBMCs, taken before TCRalphabeta/CD19-depleted stem cell transplant. The CDR3 nucleotides are TGTGCCAGCAGCTCCACAAACGACAGGGCCGGGGAGCTGTTTTTT. Its protein product is CASSSTNDRAGELFF.